This entry lists 24 T cell receptor beta chains sequenced from one sample in a study of T cell changes during pregnancy in multiple sclerosis. TCRdb keeps only in-frame clones here, not all; method: immunoSEQ multiplex PCR. The top ten hold roughly 1.4% of the sample, which has about 64,000 clones, roughly 92% seen once. The sequencing here drew on peripheral blood, taken in the second trimester of pregnancy. The receptors come from a female donor with multiple sclerosis, enrolled in a pregnancy study.

V and J are TRBV28 and TRBJ1-5, with 7 nucleotides matching TRBD1. There are 14 residues in the CDR3. The V segment lost 1 base and the J segment 7 bases; nucleotides outside the gene matches: 4. Germline-derived CDR1 and CDR2 are MDHEN and SYDVKM. The CDR3 loop is CASSLYRGGQPQHF. The CDR3 DNA reads TGTGCCAGCAGTTTATACAGGGGAGGACAGCCCCAGCATTTT. The full variable domain, completed using reference TRBV28 and TRBJ1-5, is DVKVTQSSRYLVKRTGEKVFLECVQDMDHENMFWYRQDPGLGLRLIYFSYDVKMKEKGDIPEGYSVSREKKERFSLILESASTNQTSMYLCASSLYRGGQPQHFGDGTRLSIL.

V is TRBV7-9 and J is TRBJ2-1, with 12 bases lining up with TRBD2. V gave up 4 bases and J gave up 3 bases; unmatched junction bases: 7. The CDR3 is made up of 17 amino acids. In germline, CDR1 is SEHNR, CDR2 FQNEAQ (reference sequence). The chain's CDR3 is CASSSRTSGAHYNEQFF. CDR3 DNA: TGTGCCAGCAGCTCCAGGACTAGCGGGGCCCACTACAATGAGCAGTTCTTC.

The chain combines TRBV14 with TRBJ1-1; the D is unclear. This CDR3 is built from 13 residues. Trimming stripped 3 bases from V and 3 bases from J, with 8 bases between. Germline assignment: CDR1 SGHDN and CDR2 FVKESK. The CDR3 DNA is TGTGCCAGCAGCCAGTTTCCCGACACTGAAGCTTTCTTT. This translates into CASSQFPDTEAFF.

The chain joins TRBV5-1 to TRBJ2-7; D is ambiguous. The CDR3 contains 14 residues. V was shortened by 1 base and J by 5 bases, with 13 bases between the two germline ends. Per germline, CDR1 SGHRS and CDR2 YFSETQ. CDR3 sequence: CASSLRLGPNEQYF. The CDR3 DNA is TGCGCCAGCAGCTTGAGACTTGGTCCCAACGAGCAGTACTTC. The full variable domain, with the rest looked up from reference TRBV5-1 and TRBJ2-7, is KAGVTQTPRYLIKTRGQQVTLSCSPISGHRSVSWYQQTPGQGLQFLFEYFSETQRNKGNFPGRFSGRQFSNSRSEMNVSTLELGDSALYLCASSLRLGPNEQYFGPGTRLTVT.

This chain links TRBV9 with TRBJ2-3; TRBD2 aligns across 12 bases. Germline-derived CDR1 and CDR2 are SGDLS and YYNGEE. V lost 0 bases to trimming and J lost 4 bases; unmatched junction nucleotides: 6. There are 17 residues in the CDR3. The CDR3 sequence: CASSVVPLAGGADTQYF. DNA for the CDR3: TGTGCCAGCAGCGTAGTCCCTCTAGCGGGAGGGGCAGATACGCAGTATTTT. Based on the CDR3 plus reference TRBV9 and TRBJ2-3, the full variable domain is DSGVTQTPKHLITATGQRVTLRCSPRSGDLSVYWYQQSLDQGLQFLIQYYNGEERAKGNILERFSAQQFPDLHSELNLSSLELGDSALYFCASSVVPLAGGADTQYFGPGTRLTVL.

The genes are TRBV27 and TRBJ2-2, with 8 bases lining up with TRBD2. V lost 7 bases to trimming and J lost 2 bases; unmatched junction nucleotides: 15. Germline CDR1 is MNHEY and CDR2 is SMNVEV (reference sequence). The CDR3 spans 18 residues. The CDR3 here is CASNLRATSDRNTGELFF. CDR3 sequence (DNA): TGTGCCAGCAACCTTAGGGCGACTAGCGACCGCAACACCGGGGAGCTGTTTTTT.

V usage is TRBV2 and J usage is TRBJ2-5; D perhaps matches TRBD2 (6 bases). Germline V gene sequence: CDR1 SNHLY, CDR2 FYNNEI. The CDR3 is made up of 13 amino acids. Deletions cut 6 bases from V and 11 bases from J, with 19 bases between. The CDR3 nucleotides read TGTGCCAGCAGGACCTTGGTGACTAGAGAGCAGTACTTC. It translates to CASRTLVTREQYF.

The chain links TRBV2 to TRBJ2-7, with TRBD2 matching 8 bases. The CDR3 runs to 14 residues. Unmatched junction bases numbered 2, after V lost 1 base and J lost 3 bases. Germline V gene data show CDR1 as SNHLY and CDR2 as FYNNEI. CDR3 DNA: TGTGCCAGCAGTGAAGGGAGCGGGGGCTACGAGCAGTACTTC. It yields the protein CASSEGSGGYEQYF.

The chain recombines TRBV28 with TRBJ1-2; D is perhaps TRBD1 (5 bases). The CDR3 is 15 residues long. Deletions cut 5 bases from V and 4 bases from J, with 17 bases between. CDR1 is MDHEN, CDR2 SYDVKM, per germline. DNA for the CDR3: TGTGCCAGCAGTGAGAGGACCGGGGGTAGCTATGGCTACACCTTC. Protein product: CASSERTGGSYGYTF.

V gene TRBV2 combines with J gene TRBJ2-1, with 7 bases matching TRBD1. The germline CDR1 and CDR2 sequences are SNHLY and FYNNEI. J was trimmed by 6 bases and V by 8 bases; bases with no gene match: 7. The CDR3 runs 13 residues. The CDR3 here is CASGQGDINEQFF. The CDR3 DNA sequence: TGTGCCAGCGGTCAGGGGGATATCAATGAGCAGTTCTTC.

This clone was found once. The rearrangement joins TRBV4-3 to TRBJ2-1; 7 nucleotides match TRBD2. The V gene end was trimmed by 1 base and the J gene end by 3 bases; junction bases not matched to a gene: 3. Germline V lookup: CDR1 LGHNA, CDR2 YSLEER. This CDR3 contains 15 residues. The CDR3 DNA reads TGCGCCAGCAGCCAAGGGGCTAGCGGCTACAATGAGCAGTTCTTC. Amino acids: CASSQGASGYNEQFF.

The chain carries TRBV5-4 and TRBJ2-7, with a tentative D call TRBD1 (6 bases). The V end lost 1 base, the J end lost 5 bases, and 10 bases lay between the germline ends. From germline, CDR1 is SGHNT and CDR2 YYREEE (reference sequence). There are 13 residues in the CDR3. The CDR3 region is CASSLPGVHEQYF. In DNA form, the CDR3 reads TGTGCCAGCAGCTTGCCAGGGGTCCACGAGCAGTACTTC.

The rearrangement uses TRBV10-2 and TRBJ2-5; 11 nucleotides line up with TRBD2. CDR1 and CDR2 (germline): WSHSY, SAAADI. The CDR3 spans 16 residues. V dropped 6 bases and J dropped 9; count of bases not matched to a gene: 15. The CDR3 sequence: CASRDLSIAGGRSQYF. The CDR3 DNA reads as TGCGCCAGCAGGGACCTTTCAATAGCGGGAGGGCGGTCCCAGTACTTC.

The J gene is TRBJ2-6, the V gene TRBV18, with D possibly being TRBD1 (6 bases). The V and J ends lost 3 bases and 0 bases respectively, with 12 bases between them. The CDR3 totals 17 residues. CDR1 is KGHSH, CDR2 LQKENI, per germline. The CDR3 protein is CASSPLGQTSGANVLTF. In DNA form, the CDR3 reads TGTGCCAGCTCACCTCTTGGACAGACCTCTGGGGCCAACGTCCTGACTTTC.

J is TRBJ2-3 and V is TRBV19, with 8 bases identical to TRBD2. The junction had 12 bases not matched to a gene; V was cut back by 7 bases and J by 6 bases. CDR3 size: 15 residues. Germline V CDR1 and CDR2: LNHDA, SQIVND (reference sequence). CDR3 bases: TGTGCCAGTAAGGGAACGGGAGGGCCGTCGGATACGCAGTATTTT. Its translation is CASKGTGGPSDTQYF.

The V and J genes are TRBV19 and TRBJ2-3; TRBD1 agrees at 8 bases. V trimming: 4 bases; J trimming: 6 bases; junction bases outside the gene matches: 6. Germline V gene data show CDR1 as LNHDA and CDR2 as SQIVND (reference sequence). The CDR3 is 14 amino acids. The CDR3 spells CASSTQGARDTQYF. CDR3 coding DNA: TGTGCCAGTAGTACCCAGGGGGCCAGGGATACGCAGTATTTT.

V and J are TRBV7-9 and TRBJ2-4; perhaps TRBD2 as D (5 bases). The CDR3 sequence is 17 residues long. V lost 1 base, J lost 1 base, and 14 bases lay in between. Looked up from germline, CDR1 is SEHNR and CDR2 is FQNEAQ (reference sequence). In nucleotides, the CDR3 is TGTGCCAGCAGCTTAGGGGAGTCAGGCTACGCCAAAAACATTCAGTACTTC. Protein product: CASSLGESGYAKNIQYF. The full variable domain, with the rest looked up from reference TRBV7-9 and TRBJ2-4, is DTGVSQNPRHKITKRGQNVTFRCDPISEHNRLYWYRQTLGQGPEFLTYFQNEAQLEKSRLLSDRFSAERPKGSFSTLEIQRTEQGDSAMYLCASSLGESGYAKNIQYFGAGTRLSVL.

This clone was found a few times. V is TRBV7-9 and J is TRBJ1-2; TRBD1 might be the D (6 bases). This CDR3 contains 16 residues. Germline V gives CDR1 SEHNR, CDR2 FQNEAQ (reference sequence). V was shortened by 4 bases and J by 0 bases, with 15 bases between the two germline ends. The CDR3 reads CASSSGARGANYGYTF. CDR3 sequence (DNA): TGTGCCAGCAGCTCAGGGGCCAGGGGAGCTAACTATGGCTACACCTTC.

V is TRBV14 and J is TRBJ1-2, with D maybe TRBD1 (6 bases). The CDR3 is made up of 17 amino acids. Trimming stripped 5 bases from V and 0 bases from J, with 19 bases between. The germline CDR1 and CDR2 sequences are SGHDN and FVKESK. The CDR3 sequence: CASSSQTLDRPNYGYTF. CDR3 nucleotide sequence: TGTGCCAGCAGCTCGCAGACTCTCGACAGGCCTAACTATGGCTACACCTTC.

The rearrangement links TRBV19 to TRBJ2-1; a weak D match, TRBD2 (5 bases). Looked up from germline, CDR1 is LNHDA and CDR2 is SQIVND (reference sequence). The V gene lost 3 bases and the J gene lost 7 bases, with 13 bases spanning the gap. The CDR3 is 14 residues long. CDR3 residues: CASSIGLPKNEQFF. CDR3 DNA: TGTGCCAGTAGTATCGGACTCCCCAAAAATGAGCAGTTCTTC.

The rearrangement uses TRBV6-1 and TRBJ2-7; 12 bases are shared with TRBD2. The CDR3 totals 18 residues. CDR1 is MNHNS and CDR2 is SASEGT in the germline V gene. V lost 1 base, J lost 4 bases, and 11 bases stayed unmatched. CDR3 sequence reads: CASSEELAGGRGEYEQYF. Written as DNA, the CDR3 is TGTGCCAGCAGTGAAGAACTAGCGGGAGGCCGAGGAGAGTACGAGCAGTACTTC.

This sequence joins TRBV19 and TRBJ2-7; perhaps TRBD2 as D (7 bases). Germline loops: CDR1 LNHDA, CDR2 SQIVND (reference sequence). The CDR3 sequence is 17 residues long. Trimming left V 4 bases short and J 0 bases short, with 19 bases between. The CDR3 is CASSTHTDRTSSYEQYF. The CDR3 region has the DNA TGTGCCAGTAGTACTCATACCGACAGGACTAGCTCCTACGAGCAGTACTTC.

The chain employs TRBV5-6 and TRBJ2-1; 8 nucleotides align to TRBD1. The CDR3 loop spans 13 amino acids. CDR1 and CDR2 from the germline V gene are SGHDT and YYEEEE. V lost 4 bases and J lost 7; bases outside the gene matches: 4. CDR3 nucleotide sequence: TGTGCCAGCAGCCTGGACAGGGCAAATGAGCAGTTCTTC. Its translation is CASSLDRANEQFF.

The genes are TRBV7-3 and TRBJ2-1, with 9 bases identical to TRBD2. Germline trimming cut 3 bases from V and 1 base from J; bases unmatched to any gene: 10. Germline CDR1 SGHTA, CDR2 FQGTGA. The CDR3 has 18 amino acids. The CDR3 DNA reads TGTGCCAGCAGCTTCGGCGGGAGGGCCGGTGCGTCCTACAATGAGCAGTTCTTC. Its protein product is CASSFGGRAGASYNEQFF.